The 30 T cell receptor beta chains in this list originate from one sample, sequenced in a study of beta chain features in type 1 diabetes. The isolated RNA, all of it, was reverse transcribed, so expressed TCRB transcripts were what got sequenced. Produced via immunoSEQ multiplex PCR; TCRdb's table is partial and in-frame only. This sample has 200,000 to 250,000 clones, with around 68% found just once. The sequencing input was naive CD4+ T cells from blood. The source of these receptors is a man in his thirties or forties in good health.

The chain couples TRBV30 to TRBJ1-1; D is ambiguous. From germline, CDR1 is GTSNPN and CDR2 SVGIG (reference sequence). V was cut by 4 bases and J by 1 base, with 13 bases left in between. The CDR3 is 14 residues long. CDR3: CAWIPRVANTEAFF. The CDR3, as DNA: TGTGCCTGGATTCCCCGGGTGGCGAACACTGAAGCTTTCTTT.

The genes are TRBV28 and TRBJ2-7; TRBD1 might be the D (5 bases). In germline, CDR1 is MDHEN, CDR2 SYDVKM. There are 12 residues in the CDR3. V shed 7 bases and J shed 2 bases, with 9 bases lying between them. CDR3: CASKTRAYEQYF. In DNA form, the CDR3 reads TGTGCCAGCAAAACCAGGGCCTACGAGCAGTACTTC. The full variable domain, its missing parts supplied by reference TRBV28 and TRBJ2-7, is DVKVTQSSRYLVKRTGEKVFLECVQDMDHENMFWYRQDPGLGLRLIYFSYDVKMKEKGDIPEGYSVSREKKERFSLILESASTNQTSMYLCASKTRAYEQYFGPGTRLTVT.

The chain joins TRBV2 to TRBJ1-4; tentative D call: TRBD1 (5 bases). The V and J ends lost 4 bases and 2 bases respectively, with 11 bases between them. This CDR3 has 15 amino acids. Germline CDR1 is SNHLY and CDR2 is FYNNEI. The CDR3 protein is CASSGSGATNEKLFF. The CDR3 DNA reads as TGTGCCAGCAGTGGGAGTGGGGCGACTAATGAAAAACTGTTTTTT.

The chain combines TRBV29-1 with TRBJ2-5, with 8 nucleotides matching TRBD1. Losses at the gene ends were 7 bases for V and 2 bases for J; bases not matched to a gene: 9. Germline V gives CDR1 SQVTM, CDR2 ANQGSEA. The CDR3 is 14 residues long. CDR3 in DNA: TGCAGCGCCTTTAGGACAGGGTTTCAAGAGACCCAGTACTTC. As protein: CSAFRTGFQETQYF.

This chain links TRBV29-1 with TRBJ2-1; no clear D gene. Germline values: CDR1 SQVTM, CDR2 ANQGSEA. With 3 bases removed from V and 6 bases from J, the gap between germline ends came to 9 bases. The CDR3 is made up of 12 amino acids. The CDR3 sequence: CSVERQLNEQFF. CDR3 coding DNA: TGCAGCGTTGAGAGGCAGCTCAATGAGCAGTTCTTC.

This chain connects TRBV29-1 to TRBJ1-4, with a possible D match to TRBD1 (5 bases). Germline loops: CDR1 SQVTM, CDR2 ANQGSEA. V was pared by 3 bases and J by 6 bases, with 17 bases between. The CDR3 covers 15 residues. This chain's CDR3 is CSVDRDGKGDEKLFF. The CDR3 bases are TGCAGCGTTGACCGGGACGGCAAAGGGGATGAAAAACTGTTTTTT.

The V call is TRBV29-1, the J call TRBJ1-2; no firm D call. Trimming stripped 2 bases from V and 6 bases from J, with 13 bases between. Germline V gene data show CDR1 as SQVTM and CDR2 as ANQGSEA. The CDR3 is made up of 13 amino acids. CDR3 sequence reads: CSVELPDGDGYTF. The CDR3 DNA follows: TGCAGCGTTGAACTCCCAGATGGGGATGGCTACACCTTC.

This clone occurred a few times. The chain joins TRBV4-2 to TRBJ2-3; 8 nucleotides agree with TRBD1. This CDR3 comprises 14 residues. Germline-derived CDR1 and CDR2 are LGHNA and YNFKEQ. The V and J ends lost 3 bases and 3 bases, in that order; junction bases with no gene match: 2. CDR3 bases: TGTGCCAGCAGCCAGGGGACAGGAACAGATACGCAGTATTTT. Protein product: CASSQGTGTDTQYF.

Notes on this clone: Other DNA sequences in this sample translate to the same CDR3. This chain connects TRBV30 to TRBJ2-3; D may be TRBD2 (5 bases). Germline V lookup: CDR1 GTSNPN, CDR2 SVGIG (reference sequence). This CDR3 is built from 12 residues. The germline V and J ends were trimmed by 1 base and 6 bases, with 8 bases remaining between them. CDR3 nucleotides: TGTGCCTGGAGTGCTTCGGGGGATACGCAGTATTTT. This gives the protein CAWSASGDTQYF.

This clone occurred a few times. The J gene is TRBJ2-2, the V gene TRBV30; D possibly matches TRBD1 or TRBD2 (5 bases each). V was cut by 2 bases and J by 4 bases, with 20 bases left in between. The CDR3 has 17 residues. The germline V gene encodes CDR1 GTSNPN and CDR2 SVGIG (reference sequence). The CDR3 nucleotides read TGTGCCTGGAGTTCCCCGGGTGTGAAGGGACCCACCGGGGAGCTGTTTTTT. Its protein product is CAWSSPGVKGPTGELFF. Drawing the rest from reference TRBV30 and TRBJ2-2, the complete variable domain is SQTIHQWPATLVQPVGSPLSLECTVEGTSNPNLYWYRQAAGRGLQLLFYSVGIGQISSEVPQNLSASRPQDRQFILSSKKLLLSDSGFYLCAWSSPGVKGPTGELFFGEGSRLTVL.

The CDR3 loop reads CAWSRQENTEAFF. DNA for the CDR3: TGTGCCTGGAGTCGCCAGGAGAACACTGAAGCTTTCTTT. The genes are TRBV30 and TRBJ1-1; D call uncertain. Germline V gene sequence: CDR1 GTSNPN, CDR2 SVGIG (reference sequence). V dropped 2 bases and J dropped 1 base, with 8 bases sitting between them. This CDR3 region has 13 residues.

V and J are TRBV30 and TRBJ1-1; D remains unclear. The CDR3 runs to 11 residues. From germline, CDR1 is GTSNPN and CDR2 SVGIG (reference sequence). Deletions cut 1 base from V and 8 bases from J, with 8 bases between. The CDR3 loop reads CAWSEGPEAFF. The CDR3 nucleotides read TGTGCCTGGAGTGAAGGGCCAGAAGCTTTCTTT.

The chain couples TRBV19 to TRBJ2-7, with 9 bases that match TRBD1. V was clipped by 4 bases and J by 6 bases; unmatched bases: 7. CDR1 is LNHDA, CDR2 SQIVND, per germline (reference sequence). CDR3 length: 14 residues. The DNA for the CDR3 is TGTGCCAGTAGTACCGGGACAGGGAACTCCGAGCAGTACTTC. This codes for CASSTGTGNSEQYF.

V gene TRBV6-5 combines with J gene TRBJ1-6; 9 bases are shared with TRBD1. Germline-derived CDR1 and CDR2 are MNHEY and SVGAGI. V shed 4 bases and J 9 bases; nucleotides not matched to a gene: 7. CDR3 length: 15 amino acids. The CDR3 protein is CASSSHRQGGSPLHF. In nucleotides, the CDR3 is TGTGCCAGCAGTTCCCACAGACAGGGGGGTTCACCCCTCCACTTT.

V and J are TRBV19 and TRBJ2-5; TRBD2 matches 7 bases. V shed 9 bases, J shed 4 bases, and the junction held 11 bases outside the gene matches. This CDR3 is built from 14 residues. Germline CDR1 reads LNHDA; CDR2 reads SQIVND (reference sequence). CDR3 in DNA: TGTGCCAGCTCGGGAGGAGGAATCGGAGAGACCCAGTACTTC. As protein: CASSGGGIGETQYF.

Only one count was recorded for this clone. The J gene is TRBJ1-1, the V gene TRBV25-1, with D maybe TRBD1 (5 bases). The V end was cut by 1 base, the J end by 8 bases, with 11 bases between. The CDR3 contains 13 residues. Per germline, CDR1 MGHDK and CDR2 SYGVNS. CDR3 DNA: TGTGCCAGCAGTGAATGGGAGGGACTGGAAGCTTTCTTT. It encodes CASSEWEGLEAFF.

This chain links TRBV5-4 with TRBJ2-7, with D perhaps assigned TRBD1 or TRBD2 (5 bases each). Germline CDR1 is SGHNT and CDR2 is YYREEE (reference sequence). The CDR3 runs to 13 residues. The V gene lost 3 bases and the J gene lost 1 base, with 8 bases spanning the gap. CDR3 sequence: CASSWDGSYEQYF. DNA for the CDR3: TGTGCCAGCAGCTGGGACGGTTCCTACGAGCAGTACTTC.

The genes are TRBV7-2 and TRBJ2-5, with D perhaps matching TRBD2 (6 bases). The V gene lost 1 base and the J gene lost 5 bases, with 14 bases spanning the gap. The CDR3 length is 15 residues. Germline V gene data show CDR1 as SGHTA and CDR2 as FQGNSA. The DNA for the CDR3 is TGTGCCAGCAGCTTAGGGTGGATTGGAGGGGAGACCCAGTACTTC. It translates to CASSLGWIGGETQYF. Filled out from reference TRBV7-2 and TRBJ2-5, the complete variable domain reads GAGVSQSPSNKVTEKGKDVELRCDPISGHTALYWYRQSLGQGLEFLIYFQGNSAPDKSGLPSDRFSAERTGGSVSTLTIQRTQQEDSAVYLCASSLGWIGGETQYFGPGTRLLVL.

The J gene is TRBJ2-7, the V gene TRBV6-5; 11 bases fit TRBD1. This CDR3 is 14 amino acids long. The ends lost 6 bases at V and 5 bases at J; junction bases unmatched: 6. The germline CDR1 and CDR2 sequences are MNHEY and SVGAGI. CDR3 in DNA: TGTGCCAGCAGGAGGGGGGACAGGGGGAACGAGCAGTACTTC. Its translation is CASRRGDRGNEQYF.

The genes are TRBV5-1 and TRBJ1-1; D remains unclear. The V gene's germline CDR1 is SGHRS and CDR2 YFSETQ. The CDR3 has 13 amino acids. Deletions cut 4 bases from V and 3 bases from J, with 10 bases between. The CDR3 spells CASSPLSDTEAFF. DNA for the CDR3: TGCGCCAGCAGCCCCCTTTCGGACACTGAAGCTTTCTTT.

This clone was observed a few times. V gene TRBV25-1 combines with J gene TRBJ2-1, with 9 bases aligning to TRBD1. CDR1 is MGHDK, CDR2 SYGVNS, per germline. V dropped 6 bases and J dropped 8; count of bases not matched to a gene: 14. This CDR3 has 16 residues. The CDR3 protein is CASRMQTGTGFDEQFF. The DNA for the CDR3 is TGTGCCAGCAGAATGCAGACCGGGACAGGGTTCGATGAGCAGTTCTTC.

The chain has TRBV29-1 and TRBJ1-5; possible D gene TRBD1, 6 bases. This CDR3 has 13 residues. Germline CDR1 is SQVTM and CDR2 is ANQGSEA. With 6 bases removed from V and 3 bases from J, the gap between germline ends came to 12 bases. The CDR3 region is CSVGTGLNQPQHF. The CDR3 bases are TGCAGCGTCGGAACAGGGCTCAATCAGCCCCAGCATTTT.

For this clone: Other DNA sequences in the sample encode the same CDR3. The CDR3 protein is CASSPSGETQYF. CDR3 DNA sequence: TGTGCCAGCTCACCCTCGGGAGAGACCCAGTACTTC. The chain joins TRBV18 to TRBJ2-5; D not certain. Germline V gene sequence: CDR1 KGHSH, CDR2 LQKENI. The germline V and J ends were trimmed by 3 bases and 4 bases, with 6 bases remaining between them. The CDR3 loop spans 12 amino acids.

The chain uses TRBV9 and TRBJ2-3; perhaps TRBD1 as D (5 bases). The CDR3 runs 15 residues. With 1 base removed from V and 4 bases from J, the gap between germline ends came to 13 bases. In germline, CDR1 is SGDLS, CDR2 YYNGEE. CDR3 sequence reads: CASSVSQGVPDTQYF. CDR3 nucleotide sequence: TGTGCCAGCAGCGTAAGCCAGGGTGTCCCAGATACGCAGTATTTT.

There are a few counts of this clone. CDR3 sequence reads: CSVTGTSGSVDTGELFF. CDR3 bases: TGCAGCGTCACCGGGACTAGCGGGAGCGTGGACACCGGGGAGCTGTTTTTT. The V call is TRBV29-1, the J call TRBJ2-2, with 14 bases identical to TRBD2. CDR1 and CDR2 from the germline V gene are SQVTM and ANQGSEA. V gave up 6 bases and J gave up 3 bases; unmatched junction bases: 9. This CDR3 contains 17 residues.

J is TRBJ2-7 and V is TRBV6-5; TRBD1 aligns across 8 bases. Germline lookup yields CDR1 MNHEY and CDR2 SVGAGI. The J segment lost 1 base and the V segment lost 4 bases, leaving 6 bases of the junction unmatched. The CDR3 contains 15 residues. The CDR3 coding sequence is TGTGCCAGCAGTTCCCTAGGGACAGGTTCCTACGAGCAGTACTTC. Translating it yields CASSSLGTGSYEQYF.

The chain recombines TRBV30 with TRBJ2-3, with 9 bases identical to TRBD2. Germline CDR1 is GTSNPN and CDR2 is SVGIG (reference sequence). The CDR3 consists of 14 residues. J gave up 3 bases and V 4 bases, and 5 bases lay outside the gene matches. The CDR3 sequence is CAWNLAGVTDTQYF. The DNA of the CDR3 is TGTGCCTGGAACTTAGCGGGAGTGACAGATACGCAGTATTTT.

This clone has more than one count but fewer than ten. The rearrangement uses TRBV7-2 and TRBJ2-3; 7 bases are shared with TRBD2. This CDR3 has 15 residues. Germline CDR1 is SGHTA and CDR2 is FQGNSA. Germline trimming cut 2 bases from V and 4 bases from J; bases unmatched to any gene: 6. CDR3: CASSLRGRGSDTQYF. Here the CDR3 DNA reads TGTGCCAGCAGCTTACGCGGGAGAGGATCAGATACGCAGTATTTT.

J is TRBJ2-3 and V is TRBV15, with D possibly matching TRBD2 (5 bases). This CDR3 is built from 16 residues. CDR1 is LNHNV, CDR2 YYDKDF, per germline (reference sequence). Trimming took off 2 bases at V and 0 bases at J, with 12 bases between the two ends. This CDR3 reads CATSRLGRTSTDTQYF. DNA for the CDR3: TGTGCCACCAGCAGACTCGGACGGACTAGCACAGATACGCAGTATTTT.

This chain connects TRBV2 to TRBJ2-2; D remains ambiguous. With 5 bases removed from V and 6 bases from J, the gap between germline ends came to 10 bases. The CDR3 is made up of 13 amino acids. Germline-derived CDR1 and CDR2 are SNHLY and FYNNEI. The CDR3 spells CASSPLRAGELFF. CDR3 nucleotides: TGTGCCAGCAGTCCTCTCAGAGCCGGGGAGCTGTTTTTT.